Below, 13 T cell receptor beta chains from the same sample are listed, as sequenced in a study of early T cells in non-severe SARS-CoV-2 infection. One entry per CDR3 protein results from TCRdb running MiXCR on the 5' RACE reads. The sample has roughly 43,000 distinct CDR3 sequences, about 23% seen once; the top ten hold 4% to 5%. Here the sequenced sample was whole blood, taken at baseline. These receptors originate from an adult who was a healthcare worker with PCR-confirmed SARS-CoV-2 infection or an uninfected control (not recorded which).

Only a few counts were recorded for this clonotype. This chain joins TRBV4-2 and TRBJ2-5; D unclear. Per germline, CDR1 LGHNA and CDR2 YNFKEQ. The CDR3 sequence is 12 residues long. Trimming pared 0 bases from V and 12 bases from J, leaving 11 bases between. The CDR3 coding sequence is TGTGCCAGCAGCCAAGACGGCGGCGCAGAGTACTTC. This gives the protein CASSQDGGAEYF.

The chain has TRBV11-2 and TRBJ2-5; 9 nucleotides line up with TRBD1. J lost 2 bases, V lost 6 bases, and 10 bases had no gene match. Germline V gene sequence: CDR1 SGHAT, CDR2 FQNNGV. This CDR3 comprises 16 residues. The CDR3 spells CASRRTGEGSQETQYF. The CDR3 region has the DNA TGTGCCAGCAGGAGGACAGGGGAAGGATCACAAGAGACCCAGTACTTC.

In this sample, this clonotype turned up many times. This chain joins TRBV7-9 and TRBJ2-7, with D unresolved. The CDR3 has 12 amino acids. Germline V gene sequence: CDR1 SEHNR, CDR2 FQNEAQ (reference sequence). V dropped 6 bases and J dropped 2 bases, with 8 bases sitting between them. The CDR3, as DNA: TGTGCCAGCAGATCAGACGCCTACGAGCAGTACTTC. Its protein product is CASRSDAYEQYF. The whole variable domain, remainder taken from reference TRBV7-9 and TRBJ2-7, is DTGVSQNPRHKITKRGQNVTFRCDPISEHNRLYWYRQTLGQGPEFLTYFQNEAQLEKSRLLSDRFSAERPKGSFSTLEIQRTEQGDSAMYLCASRSDAYEQYFGPGTRLTVT.

CDR3 bases: TGCAGTGCTAGAGCAGGTCGCTCCACCGGGGAGCTGTTTTTT. It specifies CSARAGRSTGELFF. The V and J genes are TRBV20-1 and TRBJ2-2; no clear D gene. Per germline, CDR1 DFQATT and CDR2 SNEGSKA (reference sequence). V dropped 1 base and J dropped 4 bases, with 10 bases sitting between them. The CDR3 is made up of 14 amino acids.

The chain joins TRBV5-1 to TRBJ1-2; D is perhaps TRBD1 (5 bases). CDR1 and CDR2 from the germline V gene are SGHRS and YFSETQ. Trimming cost V 4 bases and J 4 bases, with 11 bases left between them. The CDR3 runs to 13 residues. The chain's CDR3 is CASSETVGYGYTF. Written as DNA, the CDR3 is TGCGCCAGCAGCGAGACAGTAGGCTATGGCTACACCTTC.

V and J are TRBV20-1 and TRBJ2-3, with D possibly TRBD1 on 6 matching bases. Trimming pared 3 bases from V and 1 base from J, leaving 11 bases between. The CDR3 is made up of 14 amino acids. Germline loops: CDR1 DFQATT, CDR2 SNEGSKA (reference sequence). CDR3 nucleotides: TGCAGTGCTAGCTTAGACAGGCGCACAGATACGCAGTATTTT. This sequence encodes CSASLDRRTDTQYF.

The chain is built from TRBV7-9 and TRBJ2-4; no clear D. V lost 1 base to trimming and J lost 1 base, with 14 bases between them. This CDR3 has 17 amino acids. The germline V gene has CDR1 SEHNR and CDR2 FQNEAQ (reference sequence). This CDR3 is CASSLGEGYTAKNIQYF. CDR3 in DNA: TGTGCCAGCAGCTTAGGTGAAGGGTATACCGCCAAAAACATTCAGTACTTC.

The genes are TRBV11-2 and TRBJ2-1; D call uncertain. The CDR3 totals 12 residues. CDR1 SGHAT and CDR2 FQNNGV come from the germline V gene. Trimming removed 4 bases from V and 10 bases from J, with 11 bases in between. The CDR3 sequence is CASSSLGGEQFF. CDR3 bases: TGTGCCAGCAGCTCCCTGGGTGGCGAGCAGTTCTTC.

J is TRBJ1-3 and V is TRBV11-2, with a tentative D call TRBD1 (5 bases). This CDR3 contains 15 residues. Trimming took 2 bases from V and 0 from J, leaving 8 bases between them. CDR1 and CDR2 from the germline V gene are SGHAT and FQNNGV. The CDR3 loop is CASSLTGSSGNTIYF. The CDR3 DNA reads as TGTGCCAGCAGCTTAACAGGCAGCTCTGGAAACACCATATATTTT.

This clonotype has just a few counts. The rearrangement links TRBV7-6 to TRBJ2-7; TRBD1 might be the D (5 bases). Trimming took off 5 bases at V and 0 bases at J, with 11 bases between the two ends. Looked up from germline, CDR1 is SGHVS and CDR2 is FNYEAQ. The CDR3 is 14 amino acids. Written as DNA, the CDR3 is TGTGCCAGCAGCCCGACAGAGAGCTCCTACGAGCAGTACTTC. Protein: CASSPTESSYEQYF.

The chain links TRBV7-9 to TRBJ2-6, with D hard to call. The germline V and J ends were trimmed by 6 bases and 12 bases, with 12 bases remaining between them. In germline, CDR1 is SEHNR, CDR2 FQNEAQ (reference sequence). This CDR3 spans 12 amino acids. CDR3 sequence: CASSSDLLVLTF. DNA for the CDR3: TGTGCCAGCAGTTCGGACCTTCTCGTCCTGACTTTC.

In its sample, this clonotype was seen a few times. The V call is TRBV6-5, the J call TRBJ2-6, with a possible D match to TRBD1 (5 bases). V was clipped by 7 bases and J by 0 bases, with 10 bases between them. CDR3 length equals 15 residues. Germline CDR1 is MNHEY and CDR2 is SVGAGI. In DNA form, the CDR3 reads TGTGCCAGCACGACAGACCCCTCTGGGGCCAACGTCCTGACTTTC. It specifies CASTTDPSGANVLTF.

The gene calls are TRBV2 and TRBJ1-2; no firm D call. Germline CDR1 and CDR2: SNHLY and FYNNEI. The CDR3 has 11 residues. The germline V and J ends were trimmed by 11 bases and 2 bases, with 9 bases remaining between them. CDR3 nucleotide sequence: TGTGCCTGGACCGTAAACTATGGCTACACCTTC. It codes for CAWTVNYGYTF.